This TCR beta chain was found in a study of memory CD4+ T cells and cytomegalovirus serostatus. This CDR3 has 13 residues. After removal of 6 bases from V and 2 bases from J, the junction contained 1 base not matched to a gene. The germline V gene has CDR1 SNHLY and CDR2 FYNNEI. The sort gate was single viable CD3+CD4+CD8-CD45RO+ cells for memory CD4+ T cells. Libraries were prepared by immunoSEQ multiplex PCR; TCRdb keeps only in-frame clonotypes and omits some of them. This table has some 30,000 clones, about 76% appearing once. The receptor was derived from an adult in good health and CMV-seronegative. Some clones in this sample may be carry-over from other donors' samples. This chain uses TRBV2 with TRBJ2-7; 10 bases align to TRBD1. Sequencing was carried out using memory CD4+ T cells from blood. The CDR3 region is CASRGTGAYEQYF. CDR3 bases: TGTGCCAGCAGGGGGACAGGGGCCTACGAGCAGTACTTC.